This record concerns one T cell receptor (beta chain) sequence. This entry comes from a study of cytomegalovirus exposure and HLA in healthy donors. PCR amplification relied on 60 Vbeta primers (plus 13 Jbeta primers). Here immunoSEQ multiplex PCR was the method, and the copy in TCRdb shows in-frame clones only, minus some. The sample includes about 200,000 clones, over 60% of them seen just once. The material sequenced was PBMCs. The source is a man between 35 and 55 years old in good health and CMV-seronegative.

CDR3 in DNA: TGCGCCAGCAGCTTGGCCGGAGGGACAGGGGGAACCGGGGAGCTGTTTTTT. Translated: CASSLAGGTGGTGELFF. The V gene is TRBV5-1, the J gene TRBJ2-2; 11 bases fit TRBD1. CDR1 and CDR2 (germline): SGHRS, YFSETQ. The trim removed 0 bases at V and 5 bases at J, leaving 6 bases unmatched. The CDR3 covers 17 residues.